A selection of T cell receptor beta chains follows, all from one sample in a study of cytomegalovirus exposure and HLA in healthy donors. Profiling relied on immunoSEQ multiplex PCR, and the TCRdb table lists in-frame clones only, not all of them. The sample records around 400,000 clones, 75% to 90% being singletons. The sample consisted of PBMCs. The receptors were sampled from a young woman in good health and CMV-seronegative. Each CDR3 is given without its conserved first and last residue. Each record gives: J gene, V gene, clone size, CDR3 protein. Clone size is not always given. Where it is, it says once, few, many or a class for expanded clones.

TRBJ1-3,TRBV2,NA,ASSEGLSSGNTIY
TRBJ2-1,TRBV27,NA,ASSWLNEQF
TRBJ1-4,TRBV30,NA,AWSVFLGQPVF
TRBJ2-4,TRBV28,NA,ASSSDRGIAKNIQY
TRBJ2-5,TRBV6-1,NA,ASSHPVAGKETQY
TRBJ2-1,TRBV4-2,NA,ASSPTSTSYNEQF
TRBJ2-1,TRBV27,once,ASTLASGNNEQF
TRBJ1-3,TRBV25-1,once,ASSPRGVGNTIY
TRBJ1-1,TRBV6-1,NA,ASSRGQGDTEAF
TRBJ2-2,TRBV13,NA,ASSPLRTTGVTGELF
TRBJ1-6,TRBV19,NA,ASSPVGLSSYNSPLH
TRBJ2-3,TRBV4-1,NA,ASSQGTRYTQY
TRBJ2-7,TRBV4-1,NA,ASSISPRQGNGEQY
TRBJ2-3,TRBV18,NA,ASSPPGGTDTQY
TRBJ2-6,TRBV13,NA,ASSPRDRAPGANVLT
TRBJ1-2,TRBV28,once,ASSSPLDRPS
TRBJ2-2,TRBV5-1,NA,ASSLTSGIRSAGELF
TRBJ2-7,TRBV4-2,NA,ASSQGLQGVLFEQY
TRBJ2-7,TRBV6-5,NA,ASSSGTAGIYEQY
TRBJ2-1,TRBV2,NA,ASQRGGRNEQF
TRBJ2-1,TRBV7-6,once,ASSLGGTLSYNEQF
TRBJ2-7,TRBV27,NA,ASSHRGSSYEQY
TRBJ2-6,TRBV30,NA,AWSPGSGANVLT
TRBJ1-2,TRBV2,NA,ASSDPGGASNPLTYGYT
TRBJ1-2,TRBV2,once,ASRWEGVGGYT
TRBJ2-3,TRBV6-5,NA,ASGWGENPDTQY
TRBJ1-2,TRBV27,NA,ASSFRDFYGYT
TRBJ2-6,TRBV18,once,ASSPPDRGLGANVLT
TRBJ2-2,TRBV30,NA,AGSAGAGVGELF
TRBJ2-7,TRBV7-2,NA,ASSSNYEQY
TRBJ1-1,TRBV13,NA,ASSHRLYDTEAF
TRBJ2-1,TRBV7-3,NA,ASSFQRGSSYNEQF
TRBJ2-3,TRBV7-2,NA,ASSRRASGRDPTDTQY